These 31 T cell receptor beta chains came from one sample sequenced in a study of blood T cell repertoires in COVID-19. Only in-frame clones appear in the TCRdb table, and some are missing; sequencing was by immunoSEQ multiplex PCR. This sample has about 75,000 clones, with 86% found just once. The sequencing sample was made of peripheral blood. All receptors come from a man aged 80 or over with COVID-19, enrolled during active disease.

The chain is built from TRBV5-1 and TRBJ2-2; weak D call: TRBD2 (5 bases). Germline V gene sequence: CDR1 SGHRS, CDR2 YFSETQ. The germline V and J ends were trimmed by 4 bases and 3 bases, with 16 bases remaining between them. The CDR3 is made up of 16 amino acids. The CDR3 DNA is TGCGCCAGCAGCCGGAGGTTTCAAAGGGACACCGGGGAGCTGTTTTTT. Encoded protein: CASSRRFQRDTGELFF. Variable domain in full (rest from reference TRBV5-1 and TRBJ2-2): KAGVTQTPRYLIKTRGQQVTLSCSPISGHRSVSWYQQTPGQGLQFLFEYFSETQRNKGNFPGRFSGRQFSNSRSEMNVSTLELGDSALYLCASSRRFQRDTGELFFGEGSRLTVL.

This clone was observed a handful of times. This chain joins TRBV29-1 and TRBJ1-2, with 10 bases matching TRBD1. Trimming removed 0 bases from V and 10 bases from J; junction bases left unmatched: 5. The CDR3 loop spans 13 amino acids. Germline values: CDR1 SQVTM, CDR2 ANQGSEA. The CDR3 DNA reads as TGCAGCGTTGAAGAGGGACAGGGGAAACTCTACACCTTC. This translates into CSVEEGQGKLYTF.

In DNA form, the CDR3 reads TGTGCCAGCAGTCCGGCAGGGTATGAGCAGTTCTTC. The encoded protein is CASSPAGYEQFF. The chain recombines TRBV6-2 or TRBV6-3 with TRBJ2-1; a weak D match, TRBD1 (5 bases). The germline CDR1 and CDR2 sequences are MNHEY and SVGEGT. V was clipped by 5 bases and J by 8 bases, with 10 bases between them. The CDR3 totals 12 residues.

The chain joins TRBV28 to TRBJ1-4, with D perhaps matching TRBD1 (5 bases). The CDR3 consists of 13 residues. The V end lost 5 bases, the J end lost 2 bases, and 6 bases lay between the germline ends. Germline-derived CDR1 and CDR2 are MDHEN and SYDVKM. The CDR3 loop reads CASSRQTNEKLFF. For the CDR3, the DNA is TGTGCCAGCAGTCGACAGACTAATGAAAAACTGTTTTTT. The full variable domain, its missing parts supplied by reference TRBV28 and TRBJ1-4, is DVKVTQSSRYLVKRTGEKVFLECVQDMDHENMFWYRQDPGLGLRLIYFSYDVKMKEKGDIPEGYSVSREKKERFSLILESASTNQTSMYLCASSRQTNEKLFFGSGTQLSVL.

This clone was counted once. The chain carries TRBV5-8 and TRBJ1-4; D ambiguous. Germline loops: CDR1 SGHTS, CDR2 YDEGEE. The CDR3 is made up of 14 amino acids. Trimming left V 4 bases short and J 7 bases short, with 14 bases between. CDR3 coding DNA: TGTGCCAGCAGCCCGGCGGGGTACGGTGAAAAACTGTTTTTT. Amino acid sequence: CASSPAGYGEKLFF.

The V gene is TRBV7-3, the J gene TRBJ1-5; no firm D call. V dropped 4 bases and J dropped 5 bases, with 9 bases sitting between them. Germline V CDR1 and CDR2: SGHTA, FQGTGA. The CDR3 covers 13 residues. CDR3 loop: CASSSGYHQPQHF. For the CDR3, the DNA is TGTGCCAGCAGCTCGGGATATCATCAGCCCCAGCATTTT.

The chain uses TRBV28 and TRBJ1-3; D is unresolved. V shed 7 bases and J shed 2 bases, with 9 bases lying between them. The germline V gene has CDR1 MDHEN and CDR2 SYDVKM. The CDR3 length is 13 residues. Written as DNA, the CDR3 is TGTGCCAGCAACACATACCCTGGAAACACCATATATTTT. It specifies CASNTYPGNTIYF.

J is TRBJ1-6 and V is TRBV2, with D perhaps TRBD1 (6 bases). This CDR3 contains 16 residues. Germline assignment: CDR1 SNHLY and CDR2 FYNNEI. Trimming stripped 6 bases from V and 0 bases from J, with 12 bases between. CDR3 amino acids: CASSVDSGSYNSPLHF. The CDR3 DNA sequence: TGTGCCAGCAGCGTGGACAGTGGCTCCTATAATTCACCCCTCCACTTT.

This clone was seen only a few times. V and J are TRBV28 and TRBJ1-1, with D possibly matching TRBD1 (5 bases). V lost 2 bases and J lost 4, with 11 bases in between. CDR3 length: 14 amino acids. Germline values: CDR1 MDHEN, CDR2 SYDVKM. CDR3 sequence: CASSLVGATTEAFF. Here the CDR3 DNA reads TGTGCCAGCAGTTTAGTAGGGGCGACCACTGAAGCTTTCTTT.

This sequence joins TRBV5-6 and TRBJ2-7, with 8 bases lining up with TRBD1. CDR1 is SGHDT and CDR2 is YYEEEE in the germline V gene. The CDR3 runs 14 residues. The junction had 4 bases not matched to a gene; V was cut back by 2 bases and J by 3 bases. This CDR3 is CASSFEQGVYEQYF. The CDR3 DNA reads as TGTGCCAGCAGCTTCGAACAGGGGGTCTACGAGCAGTACTTC.

J is TRBJ2-2 and V is TRBV5-5, with TRBD2 as a possible D gene (6 bases). V was pared by 2 bases and J by 5 bases, with 13 bases between. Germline CDR1 and CDR2: SGHKS and YYEKEE (reference sequence). CDR3 length equals 15 residues. In DNA, the CDR3 is TGTGCCAGCAGCTTTAGCGGAGGGGATACCGGGGAGCTGTTTTTT. Protein product: CASSFSGGDTGELFF.

This clone was counted a few times. The chain combines TRBV7-9 with TRBJ1-1, with D perhaps matching TRBD1 (5 bases). The V and J ends lost 0 bases and 0 bases respectively, with 8 bases between them. Germline CDR1 reads SEHNR; CDR2 reads FQNEAQ (reference sequence). There are 15 residues in the CDR3. For the CDR3, the DNA is TGTGCCAGCAGCTTAGCAGGGGCGGTGAACACTGAAGCTTTCTTT. Its protein product is CASSLAGAVNTEAFF.

The CDR3 coding sequence is TGTGCCAGCAGCCACACTAGCCTCGATGAGCAGTTCTTC. Translation: CASSHTSLDEQFF. The chain couples TRBV3-1 (or the pseudogene TRBV3-2) to TRBJ2-1; D may be TRBD2 (6 bases). CDR1 LGHDT and CDR2 YNNKEL come from the germline V gene (reference sequence). The V end lost 3 bases, the J end lost 8 bases, and 11 bases lay between the germline ends. This CDR3 spans 13 amino acids.

The CDR3: CASSLQGGTEAFF. As DNA, the CDR3 is TGTGCCAGCAGTCTCCAGGGGGGCACTGAAGCTTTCTTT. This sequence joins TRBV7-9 and TRBJ1-1, with 7 positions matching TRBD1. This CDR3 has 13 residues. Per germline, CDR1 SEHNR and CDR2 FQNEAQ (reference sequence). Trimming took 6 bases from V and 4 from J; bases not matched to a gene: 5.

The V and J genes are TRBV7-6 and TRBJ1-3; 7 nucleotides agree with TRBD1. After removal of 2 bases from V and 1 base from J, the junction contained 8 bases not matched to a gene. The CDR3 contains 17 residues. Germline CDR1 SGHVS, CDR2 FNYEAQ. In nucleotides, the CDR3 is TGTGCCAGCAGCTTAATAGGGACAGATTATTCTGGAAACACCATATATTTT. It is translated as CASSLIGTDYSGNTIYF.

This chain connects TRBV6-5 to TRBJ2-7, with D perhaps TRBD1 (6 bases). Germline lookup yields CDR1 MNHEY and CDR2 SVGAGI. V lost 5 bases and J 4 bases, leaving 12 bases between the germline ends. CDR3 length equals 13 residues. The CDR3 nucleotides read TGTGCCAGCAGTCCCAGGGGAGTGTACGAGCAGTACTTC. This sequence encodes CASSPRGVYEQYF.

The chain employs TRBV20-1 and TRBJ2-7; D is perhaps TRBD1 (5 bases). V was pared by 3 bases and J by 2 bases, with 11 bases between. This CDR3 comprises 13 residues. Germline V gives CDR1 DFQATT, CDR2 SNEGSKA (reference sequence). The CDR3 coding sequence is TGCAGTGCTAGTAATCAGGGTCCCTACGAGCAGTACTTC. Translation: CSASNQGPYEQYF.

The chain recombines TRBV6-2 or TRBV6-3 with TRBJ1-2, with D maybe TRBD1 (5 bases). V was shortened by 2 bases and J by 8 bases, with 18 bases between the two germline ends. The germline gives CDR1 MNHEY, CDR2 SVGEGT. The CDR3 extends over 15 amino acids. Here the CDR3 DNA reads TGTGCCAGCAGTTACAGGATCGGCCAAAGGGGCGGCTACACCTTC. Residues: CASSYRIGQRGGYTF.

This sequence joins TRBV6-2 or TRBV6-3 and TRBJ2-5; 11 nucleotides agree with TRBD2. CDR1 and CDR2 from the germline V gene are MNHEY and SVGEGT. The CDR3 covers 17 residues. J gave up 1 base and V 6 bases, and 10 bases lay outside the gene matches. CDR3 sequence reads: CASSLGLLAGGQETQYF. The DNA for the CDR3 is TGTGCCAGCAGCCTCGGCCTTCTAGCGGGGGGCCAAGAGACCCAGTACTTC.

V gene TRBV7-2 combines with J gene TRBJ1-2; the D gene is possibly TRBD1 (5 bases). Germline lookup yields CDR1 SGHTA and CDR2 FQGNSA. The CDR3 sequence is 13 residues long. The V and J ends lost 1 base and 8 bases respectively, with 11 bases between them. CDR3 DNA sequence: TGTGCCAGCAGCTTAGAGTTTAGGGGCGGCTACACCTTC. Translating gives CASSLEFRGGYTF.

The chain joins TRBV27 to TRBJ1-5; 10 bases line up with TRBD1. The V gene's germline CDR1 is MNHEY and CDR2 SMNVEV (reference sequence). The V segment lost 3 bases and the J segment 6 bases; nucleotides outside the gene matches: 8. The CDR3 is made up of 16 amino acids. CDR3 sequence reads: CASSLRTGGSGQPQHF. The CDR3 region has the DNA TGTGCCAGCAGTTTGAGGACAGGGGGTTCCGGTCAGCCCCAGCATTTT.

The chain recombines TRBV7-2 with TRBJ1-1; D call uncertain. With 5 bases removed from V and 8 bases from J, the gap between germline ends came to 9 bases. The CDR3 is 11 residues long. CDR1 and CDR2 (germline): SGHTA, FQGNSA. CDR3 amino acids: CASSPSKEAFF. Here the CDR3 DNA reads TGTGCCAGCAGCCCGAGCAAGGAAGCTTTCTTT.

The V call is TRBV6-1, the J call TRBJ1-6; possible D gene TRBD1, 6 bases. Trimming pared 0 bases from V and 9 bases from J, leaving 12 bases between. Germline loops: CDR1 MNHNS, CDR2 SASEGT. The CDR3 length is 15 residues. Here the CDR3 reads CASSEALGGSSPLHF. CDR3 in DNA: TGTGCCAGCAGTGAAGCCCTAGGGGGATCTTCACCCCTCCACTTT.

The V gene is TRBV6-5, the J gene TRBJ2-7; D is unclear. CDR3 length: 12 residues. Trimming removed 7 bases from V and 2 bases from J, with 9 bases in between. The germline V gene has CDR1 MNHEY and CDR2 SVGAGI. As DNA, the CDR3 is TGTGCCAGCATCGATGCGGCCTACGAGCAGTACTTC. Its protein product is CASIDAAYEQYF.

In nucleotides, the CDR3 is TGTGCCAGTAGACCCCCGGGGGGAGTTGGACAGCCCCAGCATTTT. Protein product: CASRPPGGVGQPQHF. The rearrangement joins TRBV19 to TRBJ1-5; a weak D match, TRBD1 (5 bases). This CDR3 contains 15 residues. The V gene lost 6 bases and the J gene lost 7 bases, with 19 bases spanning the gap. Germline loops: CDR1 LNHDA, CDR2 SQIVND (reference sequence).

This clone counts as medium-sized. The genes are TRBV19 and TRBJ2-7; possibly TRBD2 for D (6 bases). Deletions cut 3 bases from V and 3 bases from J, with 15 bases between. This CDR3 has 15 residues. Germline loops: CDR1 LNHDA, CDR2 SQIVND (reference sequence). The CDR3 reads CASSISGGEYYEQYF. CDR3 DNA: TGTGCCAGTAGTATCTCCGGGGGAGAGTACTACGAGCAGTACTTC. Full variable domain (remainder filled in from reference TRBV19 and TRBJ2-7): DGGITQSPKYLFRKEGQNVTLSCEQNLNHDAMYWYRQDPGQGLRLIYYSQIVNDFQKGDIAEGYSVSREKKESFPLTVTSAQKNPTAFYLCASSISGGEYYEQYFGPGTRLTVT.

The gene calls are TRBV7-3 and TRBJ1-1, with no clear D. The CDR3 sequence is 13 residues long. Looked up from germline, CDR1 is SGHTA and CDR2 is FQGTGA. The germline V and J ends were trimmed by 2 bases and 5 bases, with 9 bases remaining between them. The CDR3 here is CASSLEVGTEAFF. The CDR3 DNA sequence: TGTGCCAGCAGCTTAGAGGTAGGAACTGAAGCTTTCTTT.

This clone was seen only once. The rearrangement joins TRBV19 to TRBJ1-6; D may be TRBD1 (6 bases). CDR3 length: 15 amino acids. Germline assignment: CDR1 LNHDA and CDR2 SQIVND (reference sequence). Trimming left V 4 bases short and J 9 bases short, with 16 bases between. CDR3 amino acids: CASSRSGGSSSPLHF. The CDR3 DNA follows: TGTGCCAGTAGTAGAAGCGGGGGCTCGAGTTCACCCCTCCACTTT.

The CDR3 loop is CATSRDLIQGYTEAFF. The DNA of the CDR3 is TGTGCCACCAGCAGAGATCTAATCCAGGGGTACACTGAAGCTTTCTTT. This chain links TRBV15 with TRBJ1-1; D might be TRBD1 (6 bases). This CDR3 contains 16 residues. Per germline, CDR1 LNHNV and CDR2 YYDKDF (reference sequence). Trimming took 0 bases from V and 3 from J, leaving 14 bases between them.

The chain joins TRBV19 to TRBJ1-1; 8 bases line up with TRBD1. The V gene's germline CDR1 is LNHDA and CDR2 SQIVND (reference sequence). The CDR3 totals 15 residues. After removal of 5 bases from V and 5 bases from J, the junction contained 10 bases not matched to a gene. DNA of the CDR3: TGTGCCAGTAGTTTTAGGACAGGGCGGGTAACTGAAGCTTTCTTT. It translates to CASSFRTGRVTEAFF.

This clone was seen only once. CDR3 amino acids: CASSFYSGSSTDTQYF. DNA for the CDR3: TGTGCCAGCAGCTTCTACTCGGGGTCCAGCACAGATACGCAGTATTTT. The chain recombines TRBV11-2 with TRBJ2-3; a possible D gene is TRBD2 (5 bases). The CDR3 has 16 amino acids. The V and J ends lost 3 bases and 0 bases respectively, with 13 bases between them. Germline CDR1 reads SGHAT; CDR2 reads FQNNGV.